Following are 26 T cell receptor beta chains from one sample sequenced in a study of T cells expressing NK-cell markers (dated by TCRdb to 2018 to 2021). Libraries were prepared through 5' RACE. The run used an Illumina HiSeq 2000. Reads reprocessed by TCRdb are summarized as one entry per CDR3 protein sequence, and DNA is absent. This sample's clone table shows about 550,000 distinct CDR3 sequences. Roughly 3.4% of the sample is taken by the ten largest. The material sequenced was blood T cells: a sorted CD56 or NKG2C T cell subset, CD4+ or CD8+ T cells, or bulk PBMC T cells (not recorded which). All receptors come from a man in his late teens or twenties in good health. Donor details come from another sample of the same person, matched by shared clones.

The genes are TRBV12-3 or TRBV12-4 and TRBJ1-1; TCRdb's D gene call, TRBD1, goes unchecked for lack of DNA. CDR3 size: 13 residues. CDR3 amino acids: CASKTTDRTEAFF.

The V and J genes are TRBV12-3 or TRBV12-4 and TRBJ2-3; TCRdb's D call, TRBD2, is unchecked because there is no DNA. The CDR3 covers 16 residues. This CDR3 reads CASSKGRASSTDTQYF.

The chain joins TRBV12-3 or TRBV12-4 to TRBJ1-2. This CDR3 has 15 amino acids. The CDR3 sequence is CASSFGPVGIYGYTF.

V gene TRBV7-6 combines with J gene TRBJ2-5; TCRdb designates TRBD1, a call that cannot be tested without DNA. This CDR3 region has 15 residues. Germline CDR1 is SGHVS and CDR2 is FNYEAQ. The CDR3 protein is CASSQPGQLEETQYF.

This rearrangement joins TRBV5-1 to TRBJ2-2; TCRdb's assignment of TRBD2 cannot be checked, as there is no DNA. The CDR3 runs to 17 residues. In germline, CDR1 is SGHRS, CDR2 YFSETQ. CDR3 in amino acids: CASSLEPGGINTGELFF.

The chain has TRBV7-9 and TRBJ1-1; the D gene TCRdb calls, TRBD1, cannot be checked with no DNA. The CDR3 consists of 16 residues. CDR1 SEHNR and CDR2 FQNEAQ come from the germline V gene (reference sequence). The CDR3 reads CASSSPTGEVNTEAFF.

The chain combines TRBV28 with TRBJ2-5; TCRdb proposes TRBD1, but this gene call is untestable without DNA. The CDR3 is 14 residues long. Per the germline V gene, CDR1 is MDHEN and CDR2 is SYDVKM. The CDR3 loop reads CASSRGGIQETQYF.

V and J are TRBV11-2 and TRBJ2-4; TCRdb selects TRBD2, and the lack of DNA leaves this call unchecked. Germline V gene lookup returns CDR1 SGHAT and CDR2 FQNNGV. The CDR3 length is 16 residues. The CDR3 sequence is CASSSGTSGRGNIQYF.

This chain links TRBV11-3 with TRBJ2-3; the TCRdb call, TRBD2, lacks DNA for checking. CDR3 length: 13 amino acids. Germline CDR1 SGHNT, CDR2 YENEEA. Here the CDR3 reads CASAGVFTDTQYF.

The CDR3 loop is CASSLGGSGTEAFF. The chain is built from TRBV7-2 and TRBJ1-1. This CDR3 spans 14 amino acids. Germline V lookup: CDR1 SGHTA, CDR2 FQGNSA.

J is TRBJ2-1 and V is TRBV7-9; TCRdb lists TRBD2, though no DNA is available to test this call. Germline V gene lookup returns CDR1 SEHNR and CDR2 FQNEAQ (reference sequence). The CDR3 sequence is 16 residues long. The CDR3 is CASSPTSGQSYNEQFF.

This chain uses TRBV14 with TRBJ2-5; TCRdb's assignment of TRBD2 cannot be checked, as there is no DNA. CDR1 and CDR2 from the germline V gene are SGHDN and FVKESK. This CDR3 comprises 17 residues. CDR3: CASSQPLWAGGPETQYF.

The chain is built from TRBV6-1 and TRBJ1-2. The CDR3 length is 15 residues. Germline CDR1 MNHNS, CDR2 SASEGT. CDR3 protein: CASSTVEGSIYGYTF.

The CDR3 spells CAIAPLRARGTQSSYNEQFF. This chain joins TRBV10-3 and TRBJ2-1; TCRdb selects TRBD1, and the lack of DNA leaves this call unchecked. Germline V lookup: CDR1 ENHRY, CDR2 SYGVKD. The CDR3 is made up of 20 amino acids.

This rearrangement joins TRBV12-3 or TRBV12-4 to TRBJ2-6; TCRdb proposes TRBD1, but this gene call is untestable without DNA. The CDR3 extends over 17 amino acids. The CDR3 here is CASSPLESKRGANVLTF.

The J gene is TRBJ1-1, the V gene TRBV12-3 or TRBV12-4; the TCRdb D gene call, TRBD1, has no DNA to confirm it. This CDR3 is built from 14 residues. The CDR3 sequence is CASSAGGYGSEAFF.

The V call is TRBV12-3 or TRBV12-4, the J call TRBJ2-3. This CDR3 spans 15 amino acids. Here the CDR3 reads CASSLAEKNTDTQYF.

The rearrangement uses TRBV18 and TRBJ2-4; lacking DNA, the TRBD1 call made by TCRdb goes unchecked. The V gene's germline CDR1 is KGHSH and CDR2 LQKENI. The CDR3 is 18 amino acids. The CDR3 here is CASSPGQGAYGAKNIQYF.

The rearrangement joins TRBV6-2 or TRBV6-3 to TRBJ2-7; there is no DNA to check the TCRdb D call of TRBD1. The CDR3 has 15 amino acids. CDR1 and CDR2 from the germline V gene are MNHEY and SVGEGT. CDR3 sequence: CASSLRGRGHSEQYF.

CDR3 sequence reads: CSVGPNQETQYF. The chain is built from TRBV29-1 and TRBJ2-5. CDR3 length: 12 residues. Germline V gives CDR1 SQVTM, CDR2 ANQGSEA.

J is TRBJ1-2 and V is TRBV13; TCRdb's assignment of TRBD1 cannot be checked, as there is no DNA. This CDR3 region has 18 residues. Germline-derived CDR1 and CDR2 are PRHDT and FYEKMQ (reference sequence). CDR3 region: CASSLTGDRGHGDYGYTF. Combining the CDR3 with reference TRBV13 and TRBJ1-2 gives the whole variable domain AAGVIQSPRHLIKEKRETATLKCYPIPRHDTVYWYQQGPGQDPQFLISFYEKMQSDKGSIPDRFSAQQFSDYHSELNMSSLELGDSALYFCASSLTGDRGHGDYGYTFGSGTRLTVV.

This chain's CDR3 is CASSILRGDEQFF. The V call is TRBV19, the J call TRBJ2-1; TCRdb calls TRBD1, which cannot be checked without DNA. Looked up from germline, CDR1 is LNHDA and CDR2 is SQIVND (reference sequence). This CDR3 comprises 13 residues.

The V call is TRBV28, the J call TRBJ2-2. Germline CDR1 MDHEN, CDR2 SYDVKM. This CDR3 is built from 12 residues. The CDR3: CAGGQNTGELFF.

The chain couples TRBV7-2 to TRBJ2-7; TCRdb returns TRBD1, unconfirmable since there is no DNA. There are 15 residues in the CDR3. Germline V lookup: CDR1 SGHTA, CDR2 FQGNSA. The CDR3 loop reads CASSFQGQDYYEQYF. The whole variable domain, filled in from reference TRBV7-2 and TRBJ2-7, reads GAGVSQSPSNKVTEKGKDVELRCDPISGHTALYWYRQSLGQGLEFLIYFQGNSAPDKSGLPSDRFSAERTGGSVSTLTIQRTQQEDSAVYLCASSFQGQDYYEQYFGPGTRLTVT.

The CDR3: CASSLATSGYSYNEQFF. The chain carries TRBV7-9 and TRBJ2-1. The CDR3 has 17 residues. The germline CDR1 and CDR2 sequences are SEHNR and FQNEAQ (reference sequence).

The chain combines TRBV5-1 with TRBJ1-1. The CDR3 length is 12 residues. CDR1 and CDR2 (germline): SGHRS, YFSETQ. CDR3: CASSQRGTEAFF. The full variable domain, rest sourced from reference TRBV5-1 and TRBJ1-1, is KAGVTQTPRYLIKTRGQQVTLSCSPISGHRSVSWYQQTPGQGLQFLFEYFSETQRNKGNFPGRFSGRQFSNSRSEMNVSTLELGDSALYLCASSQRGTEAFFGQGTRLTVV.